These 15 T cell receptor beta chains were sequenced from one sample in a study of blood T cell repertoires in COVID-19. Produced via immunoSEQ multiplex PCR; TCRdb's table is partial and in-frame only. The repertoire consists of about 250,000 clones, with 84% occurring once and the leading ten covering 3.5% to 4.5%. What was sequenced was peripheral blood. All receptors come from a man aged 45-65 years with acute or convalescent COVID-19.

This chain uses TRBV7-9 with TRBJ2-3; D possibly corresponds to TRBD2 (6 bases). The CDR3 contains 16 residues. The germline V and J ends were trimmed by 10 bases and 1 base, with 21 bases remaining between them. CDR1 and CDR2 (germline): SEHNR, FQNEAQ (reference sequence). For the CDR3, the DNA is TGTGCCATCTATCCTAGCCGAAGGAGGGGCACAGATACGCAGTATTTT. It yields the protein CAIYPSRRRGTDTQYF.

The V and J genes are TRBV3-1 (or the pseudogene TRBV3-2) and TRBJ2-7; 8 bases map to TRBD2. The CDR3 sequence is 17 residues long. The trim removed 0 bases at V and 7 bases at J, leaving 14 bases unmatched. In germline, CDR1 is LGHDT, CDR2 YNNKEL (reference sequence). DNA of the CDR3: TGTGCCAGCAGCCAAGATGGTCGGGAGGGTCGTCGGAGGGAGCAGTACTTC. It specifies CASSQDGREGRRREQYF.

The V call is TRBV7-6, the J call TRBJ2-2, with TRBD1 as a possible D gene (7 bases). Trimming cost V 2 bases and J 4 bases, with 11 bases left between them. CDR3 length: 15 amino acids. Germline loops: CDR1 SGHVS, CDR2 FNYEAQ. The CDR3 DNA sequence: TGTGCCAGCAGCTTACGACAGGGAGGCACCGGGGAGCTGTTTTTT. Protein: CASSLRQGGTGELFF.

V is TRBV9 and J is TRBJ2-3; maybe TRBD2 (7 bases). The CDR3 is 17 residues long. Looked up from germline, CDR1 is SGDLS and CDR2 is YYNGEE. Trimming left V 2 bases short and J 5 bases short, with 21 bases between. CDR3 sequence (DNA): TGTGCCAGCAGCGTTCTACAGGGAGGGGAGTACGAAGATACGCAGTATTTT. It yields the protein CASSVLQGGEYEDTQYF.

CDR3 sequence: CAISGREGINQPQHF. The CDR3 DNA sequence: TGTGCCATCAGTGGCAGGGAGGGGATCAATCAGCCCCAGCATTTT. The J gene is TRBJ1-5, the V gene TRBV10-3; perhaps TRBD1 as D (5 bases). V was clipped by 4 bases and J by 3 bases, with 13 bases between them. The CDR3 covers 15 residues. Germline lookup yields CDR1 ENHRY and CDR2 SYGVKD.

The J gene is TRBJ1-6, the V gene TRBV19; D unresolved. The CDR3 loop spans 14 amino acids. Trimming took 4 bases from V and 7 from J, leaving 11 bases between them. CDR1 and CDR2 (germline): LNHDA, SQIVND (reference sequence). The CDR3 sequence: CASSTKGGNSPLHF. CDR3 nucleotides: TGTGCCAGTAGTACCAAGGGAGGCAATTCACCCCTCCACTTT.

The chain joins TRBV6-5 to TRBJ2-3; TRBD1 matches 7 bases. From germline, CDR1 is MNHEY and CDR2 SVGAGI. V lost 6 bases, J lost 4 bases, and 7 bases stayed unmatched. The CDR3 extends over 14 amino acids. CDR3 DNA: TGTGCCAGCAGAAAAGGACAGGCGGCAGATACGCAGTATTTT. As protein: CASRKGQAADTQYF.

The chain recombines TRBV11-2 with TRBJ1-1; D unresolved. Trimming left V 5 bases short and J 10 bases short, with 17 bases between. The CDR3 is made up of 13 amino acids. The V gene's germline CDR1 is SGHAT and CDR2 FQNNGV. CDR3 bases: TGTGCCAGCAGCGATGGCGGCAGAGGCTCAGCTTTCTTT. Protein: CASSDGGRGSAFF.

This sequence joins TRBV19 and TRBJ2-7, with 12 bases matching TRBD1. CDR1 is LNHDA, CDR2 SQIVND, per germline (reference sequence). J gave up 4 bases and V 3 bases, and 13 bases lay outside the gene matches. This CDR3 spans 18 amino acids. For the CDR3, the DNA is TGTGCCAGTAGTATGGGAAAGCGAGGGACAGGGGGCGAGTACGAGCAGTACTTC. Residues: CASSMGKRGTGGEYEQYF.

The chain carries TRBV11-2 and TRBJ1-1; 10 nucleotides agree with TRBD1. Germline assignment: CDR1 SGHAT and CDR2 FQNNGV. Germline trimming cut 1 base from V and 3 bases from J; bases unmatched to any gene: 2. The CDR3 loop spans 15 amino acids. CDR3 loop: CASSLGTGGYTEAFF. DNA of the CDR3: TGTGCCAGCAGCTTAGGGACAGGGGGATACACTGAAGCTTTCTTT.

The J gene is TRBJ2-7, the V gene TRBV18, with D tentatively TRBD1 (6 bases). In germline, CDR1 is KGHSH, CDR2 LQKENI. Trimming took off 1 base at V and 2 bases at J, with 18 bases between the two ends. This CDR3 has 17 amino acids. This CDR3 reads CASSPQTLWDKPYEQYF. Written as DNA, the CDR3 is TGTGCCAGCTCACCACAGACCCTCTGGGACAAACCCTACGAGCAGTACTTC.

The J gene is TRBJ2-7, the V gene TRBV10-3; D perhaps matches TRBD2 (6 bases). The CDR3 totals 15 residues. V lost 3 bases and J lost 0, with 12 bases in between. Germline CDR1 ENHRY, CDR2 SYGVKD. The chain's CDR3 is CAISDKVGGSYEQYF. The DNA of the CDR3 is TGTGCCATCAGTGATAAGGTGGGGGGCTCCTACGAGCAGTACTTC.

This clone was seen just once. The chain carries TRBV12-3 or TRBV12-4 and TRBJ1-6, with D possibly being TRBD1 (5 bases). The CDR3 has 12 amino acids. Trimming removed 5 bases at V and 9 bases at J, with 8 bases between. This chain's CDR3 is CASSQGRSPLHF. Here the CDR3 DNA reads TGTGCCAGCAGTCAGGGTCGTTCACCCCTCCACTTT.

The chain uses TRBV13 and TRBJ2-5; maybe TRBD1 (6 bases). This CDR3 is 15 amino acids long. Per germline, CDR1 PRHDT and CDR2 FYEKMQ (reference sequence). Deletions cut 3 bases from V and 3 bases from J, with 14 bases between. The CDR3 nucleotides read TGTGCCAGCAGCTTGGGCAGGGGTAGAGAAGAGACCCAGTACTTC. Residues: CASSLGRGREETQYF.

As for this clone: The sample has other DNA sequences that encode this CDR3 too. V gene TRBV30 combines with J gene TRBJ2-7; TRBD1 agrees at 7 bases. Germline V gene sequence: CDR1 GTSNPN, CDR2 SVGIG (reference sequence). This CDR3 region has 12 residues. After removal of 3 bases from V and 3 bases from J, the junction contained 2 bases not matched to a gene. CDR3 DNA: TGTGCCTGGAGCCCAGGGGGCTACGAGCAGTACTTC. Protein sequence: CAWSPGGYEQYF.